The 24 T cell receptor beta chains below come from one sample, sequenced in a study of T-cell memory formation after mild COVID-19. TCRdb recomputed calls from the 5' RACE reads with MiXCR, one row per CDR3 protein. This table has about 560,000 distinct CDR3 sequences, roughly 17% appearing once. The sequencing input was PBMCs or a T cell subset sorted from them (not recorded which). These TCRs come from an adult woman who had mild COVID-19 (a few samples of this study predate the infection). Cell type and time point are not known.

The V and J genes are TRBV10-3 and TRBJ2-7; a possible D gene is TRBD1 (6 bases). Germline V gene sequence: CDR1 ENHRY, CDR2 SYGVKD. This CDR3 contains 14 residues. V lost 10 bases and J 5 bases, leaving 21 bases between the germline ends. Here the CDR3 reads CATAGAGPTDEQYF. DNA of the CDR3: TGTGCCACCGCAGGGGCGGGCCCTACGGACGAGCAGTACTTC.

This clonotype was counted a few times. The chain employs TRBV15 and TRBJ1-4; 9 positions agree with TRBD1. Germline-derived CDR1 and CDR2 are LNHNV and YYDKDF (reference sequence). V was clipped by 1 base and J by 7 bases; unmatched bases: 4. This CDR3 spans 15 amino acids. CDR3 coding DNA: TGTGCCACCAGCAGAGCCGGGACAGGGAGTGAAAAACTGTTTTTT. It codes for CATSRAGTGSEKLFF.

This clonotype showed up just a few times. The rearrangement joins TRBV9 to TRBJ2-1; the D gene is possibly TRBD2 (6 bases). Germline lookup yields CDR1 SGDLS and CDR2 YYNGEE. The CDR3 spans 15 residues. V lost 1 base to trimming and J lost 7 bases, with 15 bases between them. Here the CDR3 reads CASSVLSGVRNEQFF. CDR3 bases: TGTGCCAGCAGCGTATTGTCGGGGGTTCGGAATGAGCAGTTCTTC.

J is TRBJ2-1 and V is TRBV24-1, with 8 bases aligning to TRBD2. V was pared by 0 bases and J by 9 bases, with 6 bases of the junction left unmatched. The germline V gene has CDR1 KGHDR and CDR2 SFDVKD. The CDR3 has 15 amino acids. CDR3 loop: CATSDLELAVGEQFF. Written as DNA, the CDR3 is TGTGCCACCAGTGATTTGGAACTAGCGGTTGGTGAGCAGTTCTTC.

This clonotype was seen more than once but under ten times. The chain couples TRBV4-2 to TRBJ2-3; 9 positions match TRBD1. Germline V lookup: CDR1 LGHNA, CDR2 YNFKEQ. Losses at the gene ends were 0 bases for V and 1 base for J; bases not matched to a gene: 2. The CDR3 covers 16 residues. In DNA, the CDR3 is TGTGCCAGCAGCCAAGACTGGGACAGGGGCACAGATACGCAGTATTTT. As protein: CASSQDWDRGTDTQYF.

A few counts support this clonotype. The chain employs TRBV4-1 and TRBJ2-7; 8 positions agree with TRBD1. Germline loops: CDR1 MGHRA, CDR2 YSYEKL. This CDR3 comprises 17 residues. The junction had 15 bases not matched to a gene; V was cut back by 6 bases and J by 2 bases. The CDR3 loop is CASSSGRVGTGAYEQYF. The CDR3 nucleotides read TGCGCCAGCAGTTCTGGCAGGGTGGGGACAGGAGCCTACGAGCAGTACTTC.

The chain employs TRBV2 and TRBJ1-4; D gene unclear. V lost 7 bases and J lost 4, with 7 bases in between. There are 12 residues in the CDR3. Germline values: CDR1 SNHLY, CDR2 FYNNEI. CDR3 sequence reads: CASMESNEKLFF. The CDR3 DNA reads as TGTGCCAGCATGGAGAGTAATGAAAAACTGTTTTTT.

Only a few counts were recorded for this clonotype. This sequence joins TRBV4-3 and TRBJ1-6, with D perhaps TRBD1 (6 bases). Trimming removed 0 bases from V and 8 bases from J, with 11 bases in between. The CDR3 runs to 15 residues. The germline gives CDR1 LGHNA, CDR2 YSLEER. The CDR3 loop is CASSQETGADSPLHF. The CDR3, as DNA: TGCGCCAGCAGCCAAGAGACGGGGGCGGATTCACCCCTCCACTTT.

This clonotype was seen repeatedly, ten times or more. V usage is TRBV7-9 and J usage is TRBJ1-2; TRBD1 is a possible D gene (5 bases). CDR1 and CDR2 (germline): SEHNR, FQNEAQ (reference sequence). The CDR3 is 14 residues long. V was clipped by 1 base and J by 0 bases, with 6 bases between them. The chain's CDR3 is CASSLGQSNYGYTF. As DNA, the CDR3 is TGTGCCAGCAGCTTAGGACAGTCTAACTATGGCTACACCTTC.

This clonotype has a count of ten or more. The rearrangement links TRBV7-2 to TRBJ2-2; D unresolved. Germline CDR1 SGHTA, CDR2 FQGNSA. V was trimmed by 2 bases and J by 4 bases, leaving 11 bases between them. The CDR3 is 15 amino acids. The CDR3 DNA follows: TGTGCCAGCAGCTTAACCCCCCAGGTCACCGGGGAGCTGTTTTTT. Translated, it gives CASSLTPQVTGELFF.

This clonotype came up once. The rearrangement links TRBV12-3 or TRBV12-4 to TRBJ1-4; D is ambiguous. V lost 7 bases to trimming and J lost 8 bases, with 17 bases between them. This CDR3 contains 14 residues. The DNA of the CDR3 is TGTGCCAGCATCAGGCGGGGAAAAGGGGAAAAACTGTTTTTT. It translates to CASIRRGKGEKLFF.

This chain uses TRBV5-1 with TRBJ2-5; TRBD2 matches at 8 bases. Germline lookup yields CDR1 SGHRS and CDR2 YFSETQ. The V and J ends lost 0 bases and 1 base, in that order; junction bases with no gene match: 5. The CDR3 has 16 amino acids. CDR3 sequence (DNA): TGCGCCAGCAGCTTGGCCGAGCGGGGGCGCCAAGAGACCCAGTACTTC. This sequence encodes CASSLAERGRQETQYF.

V is TRBV5-1 and J is TRBJ2-5, with a weak D call TRBD1 (6 bases). Germline values: CDR1 SGHRS, CDR2 YFSETQ. This CDR3 region has 16 residues. V lost 0 bases and J lost 3, with 15 bases in between. DNA of the CDR3: TGCGCCAGCAGCTTGGGGTGGGGGCCTGGAAAAGAGACCCAGTACTTC. Translated: CASSLGWGPGKETQYF.

This clonotype turned up a few times. This chain uses TRBV24-1 with TRBJ2-5; the D is unclear. In germline, CDR1 is KGHDR, CDR2 SFDVKD. The CDR3 has 15 residues. The ends were cut back, 0 bases at V and 2 bases at J, with 9 bases in the middle. The CDR3 spells CATSDLPGRQETQYF. CDR3 nucleotide sequence: TGTGCCACCAGTGATTTGCCCGGCCGGCAAGAGACCCAGTACTTC.

V is TRBV20-1 and J is TRBJ2-1; 11 bases agree with TRBD2. Germline assignment: CDR1 DFQATT and CDR2 SNEGSKA (reference sequence). Unmatched junction bases numbered 8, after V lost 6 bases and J lost 10 bases. This CDR3 contains 13 residues. The chain's CDR3 is CSARSGRAREQFF. The DNA for the CDR3 is TGCAGTGCCCGTAGCGGGAGGGCCCGGGAGCAGTTCTTC.

The chain employs TRBV27 and TRBJ2-1, with 9 positions matching TRBD2. CDR3 length: 15 amino acids. Losses at the gene ends were 1 base for V and 8 bases for J; bases not matched to a gene: 6. Germline CDR1 reads MNHEY; CDR2 reads SMNVEV (reference sequence). CDR3 coding DNA: TGTGCCAGCAGTTTATGGGTAGCGGGAGAGGATGAGCAGTTCTTC. This encodes CASSLWVAGEDEQFF.

This clonotype has a handful of counts. The chain couples TRBV5-1 to TRBJ2-3; 8 positions match TRBD2. Germline V gene data show CDR1 as SGHRS and CDR2 as YFSETQ. This CDR3 spans 16 amino acids. V lost 0 bases and J lost 4; bases outside the gene matches: 7. The CDR3 nucleotides are TGCGCCAGCAGCTTGGTCCCAGCGGGAGCGGCAGATACGCAGTATTTT. Amino acids: CASSLVPAGAADTQYF.

This clonotype has ten or more counts. The chain couples TRBV7-2 to TRBJ1-5; D might be TRBD1 (6 bases). The V gene's germline CDR1 is SGHTA and CDR2 FQGNSA. The CDR3 spans 14 residues. V was shortened by 7 bases and J by 5 bases, with 15 bases between the two germline ends. The CDR3 loop is CASTTQGPDQPQHF. The CDR3 coding sequence is TGTGCCAGCACCACCCAGGGGCCCGATCAGCCCCAGCATTTT.

This clonotype has more than one count but fewer than ten. The chain joins TRBV18 to TRBJ2-5; D gene ambiguous. V lost 2 bases to trimming and J lost 1 base, with 8 bases between them. CDR1 KGHSH and CDR2 LQKENI come from the germline V gene. The CDR3 has 14 residues. CDR3 bases: TGTGCCAGCTCACCAGGGCTACGCCAAGAGACCCAGTACTTC. Protein product: CASSPGLRQETQYF. The full variable domain, rest sourced from reference TRBV18 and TRBJ2-5, is NAGVMQNPRHLVRRRGQEARLRCSPMKGHSHVYWYRQLPEEGLKFMVYLQKENIIDESGMPKERFSAEFPKEGPSILRIQQVVRGDSAAYFCASSPGLRQETQYFGPGTRLLVL.

V and J are TRBV20-1 and TRBJ1-2; 7 nucleotides match TRBD1. Germline V gene lookup returns CDR1 DFQATT and CDR2 SNEGSKA (reference sequence). The CDR3 runs 13 residues. With V trimmed by 5 bases and J by 4 bases, 7 bases remained unmatched. CDR3 nucleotides: TGCAGTGCTCCTAAGACAGGGCCCTATGGCTACACCTTC. Encoded protein: CSAPKTGPYGYTF.

This clonotype has more than one count but fewer than ten. The chain couples TRBV6-2 or TRBV6-3 to TRBJ1-2; TRBD1 might be the D (6 bases). Germline assignment: CDR1 MNHEY and CDR2 SVGEGT. The CDR3 contains 12 residues. V gave up 2 bases and J gave up 11 bases, with 12 bases separating them. For the CDR3, the DNA is TGTGCCAGCAGTTACCACCCAGGGGCGTACACCTTC. Its translation is CASSYHPGAYTF.

The chain is built from TRBV24-1 and TRBJ2-3, with D possibly being TRBD1 (5 bases). The CDR3 consists of 15 residues. V was clipped by 1 base and J by 0 bases, with 7 bases between them. Germline loops: CDR1 KGHDR, CDR2 SFDVKD. The DNA of the CDR3 is TGTGCCACCAGTGATTTCAGGGCGAGCACAGATACGCAGTATTTT. Protein: CATSDFRASTDTQYF.

In its sample, this clonotype was seen a few times. The CDR3 region has the DNA TGCAGCGTTGAAGCCGGGACAGGGATCACTGAAGCTTTCTTT. It encodes CSVEAGTGITEAFF. This rearrangement joins TRBV29-1 to TRBJ1-1, with 9 bases lining up with TRBD1. The V gene's germline CDR1 is SQVTM and CDR2 ANQGSEA. Trimming at V came to 1 base and at J to 4 bases, leaving 4 bases not matched to a gene. CDR3 length: 14 amino acids.

This clonotype was found a few times. The gene calls are TRBV2 and TRBJ2-2; D is possibly TRBD1 or TRBD2 (5 bases each). The V end lost 2 bases, the J end lost 3 bases, and 13 bases lay between the germline ends. This CDR3 spans 16 amino acids. CDR1 is SNHLY and CDR2 is FYNNEI in the germline V gene. CDR3 amino acids: CASSEKGGHYTGELFF. The CDR3 coding sequence is TGTGCCAGCAGTGAAAAAGGAGGACACTACACCGGGGAGCTGTTTTTT.